Below, one T cell receptor beta chain is given with its context. The data originate from a study of blood T cell repertoires in COVID-19. As for the study in general: T cells, B-cell-depleted T cells, or PBMCs supplied cDNA or gDNA.

Authors' data handling: Amplification with reference gene primers provided the estimates of nucleated cell counts. Using immunoSEQ multiplex PCR, the repertoire was profiled, and TCRdb retains in-frame clones only, with some absent. V and J calls and clone size are copied from that table; D and trimming were computed from the DNA. The sample yields about 55,000 clones, 75% to 95% seen once. Trimming cost V 3 bases and J 6 bases, with 15 bases left between them. The CDR3 has 14 amino acids. The V gene's germline CDR1 is SGHNT and CDR2 YYREEE (reference sequence). Sample: peripheral blood. This clonotype originated in an elderly man with acute or convalescent COVID-19. The chain is built from TRBV5-4 and TRBJ2-5; D ambiguous. CDR3 sequence reads: CASSSNAQAQTQYF. DNA of the CDR3: TGTGCCAGCAGCTCCAACGCCCAGGCCCAGACCCAGTACTTC.